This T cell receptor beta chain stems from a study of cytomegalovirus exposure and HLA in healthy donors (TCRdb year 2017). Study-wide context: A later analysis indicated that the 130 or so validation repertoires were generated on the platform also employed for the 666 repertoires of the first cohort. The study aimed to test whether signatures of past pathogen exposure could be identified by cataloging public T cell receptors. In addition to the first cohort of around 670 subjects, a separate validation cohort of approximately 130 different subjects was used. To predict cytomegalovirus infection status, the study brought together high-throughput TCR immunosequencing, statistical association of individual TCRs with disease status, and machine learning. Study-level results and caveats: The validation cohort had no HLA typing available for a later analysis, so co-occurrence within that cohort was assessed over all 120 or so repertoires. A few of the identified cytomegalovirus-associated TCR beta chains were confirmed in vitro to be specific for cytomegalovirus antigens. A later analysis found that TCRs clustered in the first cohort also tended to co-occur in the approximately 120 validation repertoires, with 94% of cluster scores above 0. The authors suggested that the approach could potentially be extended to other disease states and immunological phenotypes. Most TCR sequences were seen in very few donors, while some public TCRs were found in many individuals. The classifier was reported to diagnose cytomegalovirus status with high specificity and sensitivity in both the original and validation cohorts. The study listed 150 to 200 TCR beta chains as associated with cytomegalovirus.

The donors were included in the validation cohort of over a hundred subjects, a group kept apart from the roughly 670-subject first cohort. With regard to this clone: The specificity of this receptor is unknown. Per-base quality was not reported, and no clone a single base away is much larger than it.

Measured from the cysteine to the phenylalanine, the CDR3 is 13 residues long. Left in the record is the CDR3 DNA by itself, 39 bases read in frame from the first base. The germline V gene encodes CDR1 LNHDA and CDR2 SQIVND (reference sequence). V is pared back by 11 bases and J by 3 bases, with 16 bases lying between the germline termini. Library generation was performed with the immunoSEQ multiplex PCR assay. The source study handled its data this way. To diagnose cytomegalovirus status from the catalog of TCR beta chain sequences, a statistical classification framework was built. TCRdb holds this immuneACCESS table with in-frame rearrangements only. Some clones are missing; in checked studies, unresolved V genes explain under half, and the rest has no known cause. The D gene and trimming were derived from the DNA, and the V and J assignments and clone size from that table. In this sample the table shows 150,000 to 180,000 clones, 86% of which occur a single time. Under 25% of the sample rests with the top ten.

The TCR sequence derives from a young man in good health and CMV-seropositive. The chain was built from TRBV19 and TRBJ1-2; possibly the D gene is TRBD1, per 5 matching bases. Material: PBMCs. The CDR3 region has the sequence CACRVQGDYGYTF. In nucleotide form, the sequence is TGTGCCTGCCGGGTCCAGGGTGACTATGGCTACACCTTC. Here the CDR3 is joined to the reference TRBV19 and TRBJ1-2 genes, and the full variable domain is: DGGITQSPKYLFRKEGQNVTLSCEQNLNHDAMYWYRQDPGQGLRLIYYSQIVNDFQKGDIAEGYSVSREKKESFPLTVTSAQKNPTAFYLCACRVQGDYGYTFGSGTRLTVV.